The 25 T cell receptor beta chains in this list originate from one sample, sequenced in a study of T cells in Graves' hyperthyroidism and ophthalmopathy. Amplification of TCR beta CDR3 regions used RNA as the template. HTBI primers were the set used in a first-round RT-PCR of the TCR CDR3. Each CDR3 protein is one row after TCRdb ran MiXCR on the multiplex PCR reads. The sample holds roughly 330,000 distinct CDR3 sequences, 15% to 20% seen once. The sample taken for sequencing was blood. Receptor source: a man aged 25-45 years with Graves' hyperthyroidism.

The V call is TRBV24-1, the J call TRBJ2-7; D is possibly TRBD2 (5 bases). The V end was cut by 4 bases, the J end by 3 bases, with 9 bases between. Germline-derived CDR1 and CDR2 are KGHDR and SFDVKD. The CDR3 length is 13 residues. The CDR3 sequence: CATSESGDYEQYF. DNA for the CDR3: TGTGCCACCAGTGAATCCGGGGACTACGAGCAGTACTTC.

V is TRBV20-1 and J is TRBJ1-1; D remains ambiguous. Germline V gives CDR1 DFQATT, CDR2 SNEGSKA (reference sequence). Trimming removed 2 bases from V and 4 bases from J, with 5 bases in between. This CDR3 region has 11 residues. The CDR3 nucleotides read TGCAGTGCTAGACGGAGCACTGAAGCTTTCTTT. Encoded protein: CSARRSTEAFF.

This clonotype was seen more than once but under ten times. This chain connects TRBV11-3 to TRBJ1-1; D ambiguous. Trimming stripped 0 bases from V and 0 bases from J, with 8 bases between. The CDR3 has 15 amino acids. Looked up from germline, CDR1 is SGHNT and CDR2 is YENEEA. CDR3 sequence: CASSLDHLMNTEAFF. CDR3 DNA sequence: TGTGCCAGCAGCTTAGACCACCTTATGAACACTGAAGCTTTCTTT.

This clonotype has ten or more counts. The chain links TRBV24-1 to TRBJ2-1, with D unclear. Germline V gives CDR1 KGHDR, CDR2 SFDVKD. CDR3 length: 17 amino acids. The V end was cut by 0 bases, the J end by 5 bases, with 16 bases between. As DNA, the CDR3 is TGTGCCACCAGTGATTTGCATGGTGCCCTTGAGGACAATGAGCAGTTCTTC. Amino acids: CATSDLHGALEDNEQFF.

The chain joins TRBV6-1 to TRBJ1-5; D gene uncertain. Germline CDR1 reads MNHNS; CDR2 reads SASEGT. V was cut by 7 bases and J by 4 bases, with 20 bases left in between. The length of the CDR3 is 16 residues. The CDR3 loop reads CASIFPQDFSNQPQHF. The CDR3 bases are TGTGCCAGCATATTCCCCCAGGACTTTTCGAATCAGCCCCAGCATTTT.

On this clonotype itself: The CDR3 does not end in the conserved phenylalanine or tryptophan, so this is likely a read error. For the CDR3, the DNA is TGTGCCAGCAGTGGATTGTCGGAGGGTAAAGCTTTCCTT. The encoded protein is CASSGLSEGKAFL. This chain connects TRBV6-1 to TRBJ1-1; D gene uncertain. Germline V CDR1 and CDR2: MNHNS, SASEGT. V gave up 4 bases and J gave up 9 bases, with 15 bases separating them. This CDR3 has 13 residues.

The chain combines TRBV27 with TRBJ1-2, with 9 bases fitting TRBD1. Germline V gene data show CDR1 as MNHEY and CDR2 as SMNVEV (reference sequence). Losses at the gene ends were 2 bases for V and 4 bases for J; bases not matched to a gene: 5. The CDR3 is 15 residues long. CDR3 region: CASSLKGTGFYGYTF. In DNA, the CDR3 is TGTGCCAGCAGTTTAAAGGGGACAGGGTTCTATGGCTACACCTTC.

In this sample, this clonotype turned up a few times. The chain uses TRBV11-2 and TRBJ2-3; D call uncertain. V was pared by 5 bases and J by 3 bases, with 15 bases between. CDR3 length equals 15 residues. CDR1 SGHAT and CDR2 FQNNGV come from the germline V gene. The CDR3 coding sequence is TGTGCCAGCAGCCAAACCTCCTGGGCAACAGATACGCAGTATTTT. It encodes CASSQTSWATDTQYF.

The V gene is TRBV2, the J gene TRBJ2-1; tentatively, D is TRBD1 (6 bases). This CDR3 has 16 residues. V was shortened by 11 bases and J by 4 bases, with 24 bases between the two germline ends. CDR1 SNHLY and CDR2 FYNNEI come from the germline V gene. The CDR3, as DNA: TGTGCCCTCACAATTCCGGGACACAACATATACAATGAGCAGTTCTTC. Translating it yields CALTIPGHNIYNEQFF.

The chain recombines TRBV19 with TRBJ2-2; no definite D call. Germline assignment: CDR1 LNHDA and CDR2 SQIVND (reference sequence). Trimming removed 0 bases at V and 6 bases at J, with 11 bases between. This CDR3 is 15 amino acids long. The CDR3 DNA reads TGTGCCAGTAGTATAGACCAACCTAGGGCCGGGGAGCTGTTTTTT. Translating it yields CASSIDQPRAGELFF.

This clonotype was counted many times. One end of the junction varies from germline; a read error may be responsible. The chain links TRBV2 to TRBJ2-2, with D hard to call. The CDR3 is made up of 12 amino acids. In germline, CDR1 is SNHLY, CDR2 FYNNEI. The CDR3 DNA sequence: TGTGCCAGCAATGAAGGGACCGGGGAGCTGTTTTTT. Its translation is CASNEGTGELFF.

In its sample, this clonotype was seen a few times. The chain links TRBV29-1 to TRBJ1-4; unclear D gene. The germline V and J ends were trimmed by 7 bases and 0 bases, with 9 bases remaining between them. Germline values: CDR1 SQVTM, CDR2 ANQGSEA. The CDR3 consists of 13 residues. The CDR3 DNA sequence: TGCAGCGCCTTCACCTCAACTAATGAAAAACTGTTTTTT. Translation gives CSAFTSTNEKLFF. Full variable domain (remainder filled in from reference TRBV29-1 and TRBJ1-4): SAVISQKPSRDICQRGTSLTIQCQVDSQVTMMFWYRQQPGQSLTLIATANQGSEATYESGFVIDKFPISRPNLTFSTLTVSNMSPEDSSIYLCSAFTSTNEKLFFGSGTQLSVL.

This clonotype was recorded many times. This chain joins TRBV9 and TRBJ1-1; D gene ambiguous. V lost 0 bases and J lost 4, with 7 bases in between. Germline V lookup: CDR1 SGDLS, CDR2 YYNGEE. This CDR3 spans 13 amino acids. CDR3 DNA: TGTGCCAGCAGCGTAGGGGTTAGCACTGAAGCTTTCTTT. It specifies CASSVGVSTEAFF. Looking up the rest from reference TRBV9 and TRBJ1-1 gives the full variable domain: DSGVTQTPKHLITATGQRVTLRCSPRSGDLSVYWYQQSLDQGLQFLIQYYNGEERAKGNILERFSAQQFPDLHSELNLSSLELGDSALYFCASSVGVSTEAFFGQGTRLTVV.

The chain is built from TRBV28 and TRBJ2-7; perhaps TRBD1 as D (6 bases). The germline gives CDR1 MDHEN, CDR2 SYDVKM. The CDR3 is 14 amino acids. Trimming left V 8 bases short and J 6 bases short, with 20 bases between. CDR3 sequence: CASGAGTPIIEQYF. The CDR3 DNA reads TGTGCCAGCGGGGCCGGGACACCAATTATCGAGCAGTACTTC.

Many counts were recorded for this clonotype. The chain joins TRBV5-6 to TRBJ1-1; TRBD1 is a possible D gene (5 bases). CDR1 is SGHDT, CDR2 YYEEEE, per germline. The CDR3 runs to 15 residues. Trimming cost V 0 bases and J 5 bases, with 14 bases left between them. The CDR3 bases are TGTGCCAGCAGCTTGGCCTGGGGCGAAGGGACTGAAGCTTTCTTT. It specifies CASSLAWGEGTEAFF.

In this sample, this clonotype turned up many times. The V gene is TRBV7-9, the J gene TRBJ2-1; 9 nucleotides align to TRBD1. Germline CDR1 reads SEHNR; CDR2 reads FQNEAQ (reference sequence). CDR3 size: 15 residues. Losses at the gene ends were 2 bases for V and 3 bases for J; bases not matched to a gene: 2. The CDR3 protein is CASSLPGQGYNEQFF. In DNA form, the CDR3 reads TGTGCCAGCAGCTTACCGGGACAGGGCTACAATGAGCAGTTCTTC.

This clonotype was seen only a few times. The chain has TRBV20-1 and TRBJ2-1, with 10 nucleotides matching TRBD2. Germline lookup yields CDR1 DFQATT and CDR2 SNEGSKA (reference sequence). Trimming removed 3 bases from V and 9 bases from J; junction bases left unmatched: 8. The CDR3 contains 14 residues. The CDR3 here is CSASRASGSSEQFF. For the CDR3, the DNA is TGCAGTGCTAGTCGGGCTAGCGGGAGCTCTGAGCAGTTCTTC.

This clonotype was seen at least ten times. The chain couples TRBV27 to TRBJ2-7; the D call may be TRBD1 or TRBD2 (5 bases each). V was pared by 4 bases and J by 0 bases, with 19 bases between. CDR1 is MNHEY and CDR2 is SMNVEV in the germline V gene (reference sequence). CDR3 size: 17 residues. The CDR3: CASSYQASHGGSYEQYF. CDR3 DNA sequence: TGTGCCAGCAGTTACCAGGCTTCCCATGGGGGCTCCTACGAGCAGTACTTC.

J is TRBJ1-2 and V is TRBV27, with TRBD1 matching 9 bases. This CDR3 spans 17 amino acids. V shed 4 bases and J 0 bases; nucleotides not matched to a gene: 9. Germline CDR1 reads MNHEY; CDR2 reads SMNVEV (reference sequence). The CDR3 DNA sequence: TGTGCCAGCAGTTCCGGGACAGGGATTCCCACTAACTATGGCTACACCTTC. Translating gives CASSSGTGIPTNYGYTF.

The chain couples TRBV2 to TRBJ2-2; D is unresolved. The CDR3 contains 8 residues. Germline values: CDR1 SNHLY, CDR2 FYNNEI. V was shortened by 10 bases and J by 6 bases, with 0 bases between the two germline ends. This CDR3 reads CATGELFF. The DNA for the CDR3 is TGTGCCACCGGGGAGCTGTTTTTT.

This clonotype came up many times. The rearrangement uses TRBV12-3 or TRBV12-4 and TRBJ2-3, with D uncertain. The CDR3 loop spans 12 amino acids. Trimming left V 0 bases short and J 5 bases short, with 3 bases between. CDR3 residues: CASSLALDTQYF. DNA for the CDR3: TGTGCCAGCAGTTTAGCGCTAGATACGCAGTATTTT.

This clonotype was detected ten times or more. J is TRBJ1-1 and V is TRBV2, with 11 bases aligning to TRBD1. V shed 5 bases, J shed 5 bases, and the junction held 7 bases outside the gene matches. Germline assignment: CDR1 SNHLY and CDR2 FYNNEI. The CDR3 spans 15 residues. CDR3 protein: CASSLDRGRKTEAFF. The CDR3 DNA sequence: TGTGCCAGCAGTTTGGACAGGGGGCGCAAGACTGAAGCTTTCTTT. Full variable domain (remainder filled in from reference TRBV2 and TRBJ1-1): EPEVTQTPSHQVTQMGQEVILRCVPISNHLYFYWYRQILGQKVEFLVSFYNNEISEKSEIFDDQFSVERPDGSNFTLKIRSTKLEDSAMYFCASSLDRGRKTEAFFGQGTRLTVV.

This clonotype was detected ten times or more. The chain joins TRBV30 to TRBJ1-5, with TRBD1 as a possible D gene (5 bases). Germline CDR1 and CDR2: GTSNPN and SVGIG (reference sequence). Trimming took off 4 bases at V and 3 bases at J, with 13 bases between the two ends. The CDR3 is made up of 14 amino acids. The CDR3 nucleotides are TGTGCCTGGACCAATGGGGACCCCAATCAGCCCCAGCATTTT. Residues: CAWTNGDPNQPQHF.

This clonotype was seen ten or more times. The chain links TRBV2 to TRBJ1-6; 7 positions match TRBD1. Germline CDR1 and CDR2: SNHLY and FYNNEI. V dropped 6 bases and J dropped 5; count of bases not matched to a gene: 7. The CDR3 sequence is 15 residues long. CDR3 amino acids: CASRGMTGNNSPLHF. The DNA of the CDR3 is TGTGCCAGCAGAGGGATGACAGGGAATAATTCACCCCTCCACTTT.

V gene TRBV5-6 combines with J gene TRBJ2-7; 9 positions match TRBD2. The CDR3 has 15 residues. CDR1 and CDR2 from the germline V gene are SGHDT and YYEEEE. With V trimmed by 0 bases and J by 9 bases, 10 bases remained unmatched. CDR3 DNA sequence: TGTGCCAGCAGCTTGGCGCTAGCGGGACCTGACGGGCAGTACTTC. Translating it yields CASSLALAGPDGQYF. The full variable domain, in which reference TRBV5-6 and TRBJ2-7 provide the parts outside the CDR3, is DAGVTQSPTHLIKTRGQQVTLRCSPKSGHDTVSWYQQALGQGPQFIFQYYEEEERQRGNFPDRFSGHQFPNYSSELNVNALLLGDSALYLCASSLALAGPDGQYFGPGTRLTVT.